The rows below give T cell receptor beta chains drawn from one sample of a study of blood T cell repertoires in COVID-19. Using immunoSEQ multiplex PCR, the repertoire was profiled, and TCRdb retains in-frame clones only, with some absent. The sample shows more than 70,000 clones, 86% of them seen only once. Sequences were obtained from peripheral blood. The receptors stem from a man aged 80 or over with active or convalescent COVID-19. Each CDR3 is given without its conserved first and last residue.

>TRBV4-3|TRBJ2-4
ASSQDPWTSGSSSKNIQY
>TRBV2|TRBJ2-7
ASSDGGGPAYEQY
>TRBV27|TRBJ2-3
ASRDRGRTDTQY
>TRBV3-1/TRBV3-2|TRBJ2-1
ASSQDLAAHNEQF
>TRBV7-2|TRBJ2-3
ASEGTYTDTQY
>TRBV27|TRBJ1-1
ASSFAWEYEAF
>TRBV19|TRBJ2-1
ASSISTSGYNEQF
>TRBV6-5|TRBJ2-4
ASGLAKNIQY
>TRBV7-2|TRBJ2-7
ASGLAGALSSYEQY
>TRBV15|TRBJ2-7
ATSRGPGPYEQY
>TRBV19|TRBJ1-5
ASSIDGTGTQH
>TRBV10-3|TRBJ1-1
AISGGQGATRNTEAF
>TRBV5-8|TRBJ1-4
ASSFQPGQLNEKLF
>TRBV7-2|TRBJ2-1
ASSIGQDHVQF
>TRBV19|TRBJ2-1
ASSHRAGTGSYFGSYNEQF
>TRBV30|TRBJ2-3
AWSVSSPDTQY
>TRBV5-4|TRBJ2-1
ASRNEQGSYNEQF
>TRBV29-1|TRBJ1-1
NIRENTEAF
>TRBV4-3|TRBJ1-5
ASSQGTPGMPQH
>TRBV25-1|TRBJ1-3
ASSDRGPLGNTIY
>TRBV2|TRBJ2-1
ASSASGYNEQF
>TRBV3-1/TRBV3-2|TRBJ2-7
ASSQDTGEQY
>TRBV11-2|TRBJ2-5
ASSPRGPETQY
>TRBV9|TRBJ2-2
ASTDRYNTGELF
>TRBV19|TRBJ2-1
ASSKRDNEQF
>TRBV5-4|TRBJ1-6
ASSLGTGVRDSPLH
>TRBV29-1|TRBJ1-2
SVESREDYGYT
>TRBV4-2|TRBJ2-1
ATGTSGTWDYNEQF
>TRBV27|TRBJ2-5
ASSPVGHQETQY
>TRBV5-6|TRBJ2-7
ASSFNRGSEQY
>TRBV4-1|TRBJ2-4
ASSQPREGAKNIQY
>TRBV12-3/TRBV12-4|TRBJ1-5
ASSMSDQPQH
>TRBV29-1|TRBJ2-5
SSGDWQEPQY
>TRBV7-2|TRBJ2-1
ASTPRTGGVDEQF
>TRBV12-3/TRBV12-4|TRBJ2-7
ASSFGISYEQY
>TRBV9|TRBJ1-4
ASSGQGIEKLF
>TRBV19|TRBJ1-1
ASKAGGAFTEAF
>TRBV4-2|TRBJ2-7
ASSPLAGAIYEQY
>TRBV9|TRBJ1-4
ASSVGRAVTNEKLF
>TRBV14|TRBJ1-2
ASSRTRGTNYGYT
>TRBV6-2/TRBV6-3|TRBJ2-3
ASSTTSGRFMDTQY
>TRBV7-2|TRBJ2-5
ASSSGTGETQY
>TRBV5-1|TRBJ1-1
ASSLAGRANTEAF
>TRBV7-8|TRBJ1-1
ASSSDRGEAF
>TRBV5-1|TRBJ2-5
ASSGRPSGEETQY
>TRBV19|TRBJ1-5
ASTVDRGFNQPQH
>TRBV25-1|TRBJ1-4
ASSPGGNEKLF
>TRBV15|TRBJ2-5
ATSREGARQETQY
>TRBV7-2|TRBJ2-3
ASSSPMTVNPDTQY
>TRBV28|TRBJ1-2
AIDRGPGYGYT
>TRBV4-1|TRBJ2-3
ASSHQAGRATDTQY
>TRBV28|TRBJ2-7
ASSPIPRTGSWEQY
>TRBV9|TRBJ2-7
ASSVRDRDYEQY
>TRBV6-1|TRBJ1-2
ASSESTGGKNYGYT
>TRBV12-5|TRBJ2-1
ASGREVEQF